This T cell receptor (beta chain) was captured by sequencing in a study of Graves' ophthalmopathy and Graves' hyperthyroidism. Study-wide background: At the time of initial diagnosis and before any treatment, peripheral blood was collected. Study-level findings and limits: Thyroid clonotypes that were expanded above 0.001 frequency mostly also appeared in blood. Ophthalmopathy progression cases were predicted by the model with roughly 71% sensitivity and roughly 72% specificity.

Amplified material comprised TCR beta CDR3 regions derived from RNA transcripts. First-round RT-PCR used HTBI primers; second-round multiplex PCR followed. TCRdb reprocessed the multiplex PCR reads via MiXCR and lists one record per CDR3 protein. This sample has about 740,000 distinct CDR3 sequences, with roughly two fifths found just once. This clonotype was observed a handful of times. Its target is not known. Ophthalmopathy was moderately-to-severely active, CAS at least 3, NOSPECS at least 4, lasting under 3 months. The CDR3 length is 14 residues. The trim removed 7 bases at V and 3 bases at J, leaving 9 bases unmatched. Per germline, CDR1 SGDLS and CDR2 YYNGEE.

Specimen: peripheral blood. The V and J genes are TRBV9 and TRBJ2-5, with 7 bases lining up with TRBD1. This clonotype originated in an adult man with Graves' ophthalmopathy. Here the CDR3 DNA reads TGTGCCAGCCGAAAAGCCGGGACAGAAGAGACCCAGTACTTC. Encoded protein: CASRKAGTEETQYF.